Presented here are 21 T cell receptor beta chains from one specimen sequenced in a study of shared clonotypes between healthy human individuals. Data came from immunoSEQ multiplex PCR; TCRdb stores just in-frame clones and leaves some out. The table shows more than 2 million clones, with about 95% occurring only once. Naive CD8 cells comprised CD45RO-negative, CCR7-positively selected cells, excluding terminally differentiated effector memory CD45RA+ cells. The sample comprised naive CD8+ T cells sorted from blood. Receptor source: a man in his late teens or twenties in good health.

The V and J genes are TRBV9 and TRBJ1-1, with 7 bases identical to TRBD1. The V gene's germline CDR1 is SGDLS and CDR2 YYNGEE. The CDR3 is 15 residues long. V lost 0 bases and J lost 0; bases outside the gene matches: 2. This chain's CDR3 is CASSVGGGLNTEAFF. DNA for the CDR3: TGTGCCAGCAGCGTAGGAGGGGGCCTGAACACTGAAGCTTTCTTT.

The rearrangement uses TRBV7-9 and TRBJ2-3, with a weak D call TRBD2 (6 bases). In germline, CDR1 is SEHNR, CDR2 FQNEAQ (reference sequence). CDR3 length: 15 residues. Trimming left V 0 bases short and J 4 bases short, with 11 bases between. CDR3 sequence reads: CASSLAAGTSDTQYF. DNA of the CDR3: TGTGCCAGCAGCTTAGCCGCAGGGACTTCAGATACGCAGTATTTT.

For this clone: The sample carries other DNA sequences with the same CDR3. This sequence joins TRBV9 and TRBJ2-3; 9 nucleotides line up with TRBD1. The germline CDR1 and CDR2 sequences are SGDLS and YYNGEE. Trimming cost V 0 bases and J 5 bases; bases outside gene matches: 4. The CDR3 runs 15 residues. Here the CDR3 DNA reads TGTGCCAGCAGCGTAGATGGGACAGGGTTAGATACGCAGTATTTT. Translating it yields CASSVDGTGLDTQYF.

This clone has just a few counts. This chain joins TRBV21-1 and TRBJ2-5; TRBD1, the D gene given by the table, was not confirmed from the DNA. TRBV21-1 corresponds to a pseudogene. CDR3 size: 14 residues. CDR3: CASSISRAQETQYF. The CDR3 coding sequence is TGTGCCAGCAGCATCAGCAGGGCCCAAGAGACCCAGTACTTC.

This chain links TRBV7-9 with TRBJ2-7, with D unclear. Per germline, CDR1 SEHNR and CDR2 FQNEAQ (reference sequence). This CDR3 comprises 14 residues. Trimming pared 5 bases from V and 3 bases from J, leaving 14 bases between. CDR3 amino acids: CASSPRQALYEQYF. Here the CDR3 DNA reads TGTGCCAGCAGCCCCAGGCAGGCACTCTACGAGCAGTACTTC.

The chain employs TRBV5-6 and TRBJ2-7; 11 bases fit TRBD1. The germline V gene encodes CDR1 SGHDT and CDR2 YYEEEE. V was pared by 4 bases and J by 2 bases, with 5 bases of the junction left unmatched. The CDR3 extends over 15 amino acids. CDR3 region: CASSPGTGGAYEQYF. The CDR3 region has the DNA TGTGCCAGCAGCCCCGGGACAGGGGGGGCCTACGAGCAGTACTTC.

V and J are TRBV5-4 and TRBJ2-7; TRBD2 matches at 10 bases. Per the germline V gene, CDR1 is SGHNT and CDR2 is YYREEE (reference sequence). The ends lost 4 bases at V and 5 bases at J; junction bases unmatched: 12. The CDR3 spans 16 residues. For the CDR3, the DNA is TGTGCCAGCAGCCCACCGTCTAGCGGGAGTAGGGACGAGCAGTACTTC. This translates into CASSPPSSGSRDEQYF.

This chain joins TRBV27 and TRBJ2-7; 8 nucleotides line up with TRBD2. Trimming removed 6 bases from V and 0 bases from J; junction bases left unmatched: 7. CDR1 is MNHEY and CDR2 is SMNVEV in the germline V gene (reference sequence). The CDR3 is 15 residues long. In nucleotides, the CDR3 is TGTGCCAGCAGGGATCTAGCGGGTAGCTCCTACGAGCAGTACTTC. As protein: CASRDLAGSSYEQYF.

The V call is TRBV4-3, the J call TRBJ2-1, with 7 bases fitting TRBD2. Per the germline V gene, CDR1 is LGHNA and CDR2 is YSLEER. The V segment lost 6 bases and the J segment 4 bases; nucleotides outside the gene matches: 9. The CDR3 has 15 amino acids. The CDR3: CASSLGRNLYNEQFF. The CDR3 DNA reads TGCGCCAGCAGTCTCGGGAGGAACCTTTACAATGAGCAGTTCTTC.

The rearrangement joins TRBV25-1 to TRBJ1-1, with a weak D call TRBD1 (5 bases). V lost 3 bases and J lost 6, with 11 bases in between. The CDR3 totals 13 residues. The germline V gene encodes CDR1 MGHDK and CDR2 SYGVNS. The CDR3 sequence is CASSDSGPSEAFF. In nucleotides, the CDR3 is TGTGCCAGCAGTGACTCGGGACCTTCTGAAGCTTTCTTT.

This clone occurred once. CDR3 DNA: TGCGCCAGCAGCCAAGATGTCACCAGCAATCAGCCCCAGCATTTT. Translation: CASSQDVTSNQPQHF. The chain employs TRBV4-3 and TRBJ1-5; D not resolved. The CDR3 runs 15 residues. Per germline, CDR1 LGHNA and CDR2 YSLEER. V was trimmed by 0 bases and J by 1 base, leaving 7 bases between them.

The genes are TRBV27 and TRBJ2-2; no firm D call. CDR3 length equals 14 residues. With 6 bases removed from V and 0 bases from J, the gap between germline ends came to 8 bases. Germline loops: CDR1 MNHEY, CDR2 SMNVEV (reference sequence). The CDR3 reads CASRTLSNTGELFF. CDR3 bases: TGTGCCAGCAGAACGCTGTCGAACACCGGGGAGCTGTTTTTT.

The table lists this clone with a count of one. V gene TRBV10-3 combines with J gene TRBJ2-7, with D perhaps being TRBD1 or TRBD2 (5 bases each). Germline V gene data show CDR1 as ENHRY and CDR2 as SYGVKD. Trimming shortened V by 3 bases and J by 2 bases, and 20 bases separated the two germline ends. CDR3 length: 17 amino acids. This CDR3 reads CAISDSGTSEVPYEQYF. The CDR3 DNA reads TGTGCCATCAGTGATTCCGGGACCTCGGAGGTCCCCTACGAGCAGTACTTC.

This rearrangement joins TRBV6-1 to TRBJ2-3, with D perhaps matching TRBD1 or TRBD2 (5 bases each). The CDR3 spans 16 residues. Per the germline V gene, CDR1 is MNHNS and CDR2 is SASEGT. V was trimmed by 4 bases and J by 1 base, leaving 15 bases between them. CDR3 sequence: CASSAPRDPGTDTQYF. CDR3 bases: TGTGCCAGCAGTGCCCCCCGGGACCCAGGCACAGATACGCAGTATTTT.

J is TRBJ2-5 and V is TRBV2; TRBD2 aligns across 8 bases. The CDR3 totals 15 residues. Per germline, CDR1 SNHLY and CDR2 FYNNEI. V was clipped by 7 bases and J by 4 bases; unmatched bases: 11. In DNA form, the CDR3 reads TGTGCCAGCACCGAGGGGGGACTAGTGGGAGAGACCCAGTACTTC. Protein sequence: CASTEGGLVGETQYF.

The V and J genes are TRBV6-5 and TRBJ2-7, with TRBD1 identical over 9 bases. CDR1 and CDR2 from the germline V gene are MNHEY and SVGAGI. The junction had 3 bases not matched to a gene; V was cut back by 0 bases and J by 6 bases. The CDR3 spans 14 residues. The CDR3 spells CASSYSGQGFEQYF. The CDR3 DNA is TGTGCCAGCAGTTACTCGGGACAGGGTTTCGAGCAGTACTTC.

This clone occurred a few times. The CDR3 reads CASSSSQETQYF. Written as DNA, the CDR3 is TGTGCCAGCAGCTCCTCCCAAGAGACCCAGTACTTC. The chain uses TRBV5-6 and TRBJ2-5; D is undetermined. V lost 3 bases and J lost 1, with 4 bases in between. This CDR3 region has 12 residues. Germline CDR1 SGHDT, CDR2 YYEEEE.

The CDR3 DNA reads TGTGCCAGCAGCTTAGGGTTGGCTTTCTACGAGCAGTACTTC. Its translation: CASSLGLAFYEQYF. This chain connects TRBV13 to TRBJ2-7; D not resolved. There are 14 residues in the CDR3. Germline V gives CDR1 PRHDT, CDR2 FYEKMQ (reference sequence). V shed 0 bases and J shed 3 bases, with 9 bases lying between them.

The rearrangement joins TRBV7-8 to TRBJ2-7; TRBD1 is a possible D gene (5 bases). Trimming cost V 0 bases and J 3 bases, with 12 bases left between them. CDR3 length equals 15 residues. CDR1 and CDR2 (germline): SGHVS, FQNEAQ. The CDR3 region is CASSLAAGNLYEQYF. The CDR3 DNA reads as TGTGCCAGCAGCTTAGCCGCAGGGAACCTCTACGAGCAGTACTTC. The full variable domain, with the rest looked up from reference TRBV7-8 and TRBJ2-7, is GAGVSQSPRYKVAKRGQDVALRCDPISGHVSLFWYQQALGQGPEFLTYFQNEAQLDKSGLPSDRFFAERPEGSVSTLKIQRTQQEDSAVYLCASSLAAGNLYEQYFGPGTRLTVT.

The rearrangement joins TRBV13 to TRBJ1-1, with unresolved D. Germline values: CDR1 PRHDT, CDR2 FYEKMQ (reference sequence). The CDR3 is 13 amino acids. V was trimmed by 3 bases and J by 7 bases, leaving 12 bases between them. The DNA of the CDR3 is TGTGCCAGCAGCTTGGGGAGAGAAGATGAAGCTTTCTTT. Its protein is CASSLGREDEAFF.

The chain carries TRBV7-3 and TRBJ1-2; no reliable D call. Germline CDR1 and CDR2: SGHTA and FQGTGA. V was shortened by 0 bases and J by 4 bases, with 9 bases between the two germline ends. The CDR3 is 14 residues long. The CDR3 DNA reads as TGTGCCAGCAGCTTAACTGGATTTGGCTATGGCTACACCTTC. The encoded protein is CASSLTGFGYGYTF.